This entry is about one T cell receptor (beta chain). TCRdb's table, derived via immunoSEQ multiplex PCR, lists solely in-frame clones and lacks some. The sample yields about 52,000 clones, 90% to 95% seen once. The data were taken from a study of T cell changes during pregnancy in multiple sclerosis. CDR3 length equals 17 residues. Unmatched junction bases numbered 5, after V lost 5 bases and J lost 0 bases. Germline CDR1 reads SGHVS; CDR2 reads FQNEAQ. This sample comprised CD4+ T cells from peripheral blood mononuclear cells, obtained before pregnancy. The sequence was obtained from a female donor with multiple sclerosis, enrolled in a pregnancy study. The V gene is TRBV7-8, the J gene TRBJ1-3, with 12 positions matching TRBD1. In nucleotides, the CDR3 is TGTGCCAGCAGCGGGGGGACAGGGGGCTTCTCTGGAAACACCATATATTTT. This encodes CASSGGTGGFSGNTIYF.